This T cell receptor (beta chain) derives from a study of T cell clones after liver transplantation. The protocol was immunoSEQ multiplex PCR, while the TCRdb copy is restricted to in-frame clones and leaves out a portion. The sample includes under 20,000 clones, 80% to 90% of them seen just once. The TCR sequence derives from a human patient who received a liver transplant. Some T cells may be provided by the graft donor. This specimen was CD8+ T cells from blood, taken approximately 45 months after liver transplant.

Here the CDR3 reads CASSLGGGVSTDTQYF. The CDR3 DNA reads TGTGCCAGCAGCTTAGGAGGGGGGGTTAGCACAGATACGCAGTATTTT. The gene calls are TRBV7-9 and TRBJ2-3; TRBD2 is a possible D gene (7 bases). Germline loops: CDR1 SEHNR, CDR2 FQNEAQ (reference sequence). This CDR3 has 16 residues. V was cut by 1 base and J by 0 bases, with 11 bases left in between.